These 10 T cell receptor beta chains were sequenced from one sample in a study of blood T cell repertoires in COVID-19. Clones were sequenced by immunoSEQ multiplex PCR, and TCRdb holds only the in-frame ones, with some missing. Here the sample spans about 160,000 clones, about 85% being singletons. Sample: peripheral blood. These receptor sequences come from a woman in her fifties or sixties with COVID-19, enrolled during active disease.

CDR3 in DNA: TGTGCCTGGAATACGGGGATCTCTGGGGCCAACGTCCTGACTTTC. It is translated as CAWNTGISGANVLTF. The V gene is TRBV30, the J gene TRBJ2-6; TRBD2 might be the D (5 bases). Trimming took 4 bases from V and 0 from J, leaving 10 bases between them. The germline gives CDR1 GTSNPN, CDR2 SVGIG (reference sequence). The CDR3 is 15 residues long.

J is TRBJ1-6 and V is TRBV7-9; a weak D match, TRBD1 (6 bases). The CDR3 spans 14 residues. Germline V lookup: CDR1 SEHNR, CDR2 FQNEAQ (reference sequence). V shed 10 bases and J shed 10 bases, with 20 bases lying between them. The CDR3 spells CAIFPREGESPLHF. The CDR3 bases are TGTGCCATCTTCCCGAGGGAGGGGGAATCACCCCTCCACTTT. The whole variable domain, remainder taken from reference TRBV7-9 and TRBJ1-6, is DTGVSQNPRHKITKRGQNVTFRCDPISEHNRLYWYRQTLGQGPEFLTYFQNEAQLEKSRLLSDRFSAERPKGSFSTLEIQRTEQGDSAMYLCAIFPREGESPLHFGNGTRLTVT.

The CDR3 reads CAWSASTWDRGQPQHF. DNA of the CDR3: TGTGCCTGGAGTGCTTCGACGTGGGACAGGGGACAGCCCCAGCATTTT. The chain has TRBV30 and TRBJ1-5; 10 bases line up with TRBD1. The J segment lost 7 bases and the V segment lost 1 base, leaving 10 bases of the junction unmatched. The CDR3 runs to 16 residues. CDR1 is GTSNPN, CDR2 SVGIG, per germline (reference sequence). Combining the CDR3 with reference TRBV30 and TRBJ1-5 gives the whole variable domain SQTIHQWPATLVQPVGSPLSLECTVEGTSNPNLYWYRQAAGRGLQLLFYSVGIGQISSEVPQNLSASRPQDRQFILSSKKLLLSDSGFYLCAWSASTWDRGQPQHFGDGTRLSIL.

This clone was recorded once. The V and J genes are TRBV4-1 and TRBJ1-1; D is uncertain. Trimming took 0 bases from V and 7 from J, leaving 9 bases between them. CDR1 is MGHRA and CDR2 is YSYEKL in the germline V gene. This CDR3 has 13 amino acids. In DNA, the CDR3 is TGCGCCAGCAGCCAAGATCACGGGTTTGAAGCTTTCTTT. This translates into CASSQDHGFEAFF.

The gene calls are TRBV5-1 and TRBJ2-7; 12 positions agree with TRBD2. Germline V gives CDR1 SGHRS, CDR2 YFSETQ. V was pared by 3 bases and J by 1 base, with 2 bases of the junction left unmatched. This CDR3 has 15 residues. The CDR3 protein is CASSSLAGGSYEQYF. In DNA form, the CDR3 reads TGCGCCAGCAGCTCACTAGCGGGGGGATCCTACGAGCAGTACTTC.

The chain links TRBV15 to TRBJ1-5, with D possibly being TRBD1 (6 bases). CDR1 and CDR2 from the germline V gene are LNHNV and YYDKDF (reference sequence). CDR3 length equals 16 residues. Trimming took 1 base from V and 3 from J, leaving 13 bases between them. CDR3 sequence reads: CATSRGGLGTNQPQHF. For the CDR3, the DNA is TGTGCCACCAGCAGAGGGGGGCTGGGTACCAATCAGCCCCAGCATTTT.

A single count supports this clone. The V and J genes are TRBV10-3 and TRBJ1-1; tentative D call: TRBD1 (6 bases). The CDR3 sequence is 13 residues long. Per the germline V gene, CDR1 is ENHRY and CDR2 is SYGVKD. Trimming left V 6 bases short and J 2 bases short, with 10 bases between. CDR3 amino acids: CAISRQVNTEAFF. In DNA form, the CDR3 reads TGTGCCATCAGCAGACAGGTCAACACTGAAGCTTTCTTT.

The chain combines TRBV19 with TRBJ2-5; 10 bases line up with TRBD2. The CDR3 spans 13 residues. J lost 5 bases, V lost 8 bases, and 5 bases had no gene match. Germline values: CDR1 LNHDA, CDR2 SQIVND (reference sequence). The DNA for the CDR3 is TGTGCCAGTTCGGGGACTAGCGTTGAGACCCAGTACTTC. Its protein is CASSGTSVETQYF.

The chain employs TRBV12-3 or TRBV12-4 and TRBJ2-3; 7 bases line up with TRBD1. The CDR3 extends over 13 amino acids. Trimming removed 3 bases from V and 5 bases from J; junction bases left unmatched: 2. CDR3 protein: CASSFTGEDTQYF. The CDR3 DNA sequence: TGTGCCAGCAGTTTTACAGGGGAAGATACGCAGTATTTT.

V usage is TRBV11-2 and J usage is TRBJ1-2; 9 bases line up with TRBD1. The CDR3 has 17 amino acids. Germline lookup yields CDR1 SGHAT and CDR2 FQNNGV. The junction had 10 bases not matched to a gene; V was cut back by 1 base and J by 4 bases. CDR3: CASSLGIFRDRAYGYTF. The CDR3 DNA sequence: TGTGCCAGCAGCTTAGGAATCTTCCGGGACAGGGCCTATGGCTACACCTTC.